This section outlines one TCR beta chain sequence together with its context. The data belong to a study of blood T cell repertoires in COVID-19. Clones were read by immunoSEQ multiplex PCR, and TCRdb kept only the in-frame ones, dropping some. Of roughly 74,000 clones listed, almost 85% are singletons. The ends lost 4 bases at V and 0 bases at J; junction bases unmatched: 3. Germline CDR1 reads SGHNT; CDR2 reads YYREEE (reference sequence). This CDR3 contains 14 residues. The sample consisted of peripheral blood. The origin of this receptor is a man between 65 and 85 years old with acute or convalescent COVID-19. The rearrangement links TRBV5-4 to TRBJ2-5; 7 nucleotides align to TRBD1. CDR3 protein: CASSTGTDQETQYF. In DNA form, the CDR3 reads TGTGCCAGCAGCACCGGGACAGACCAAGAGACCCAGTACTTC.